These T cell receptor beta chains were read from a single sample in a study of blood T cell repertoires in COVID-19. Measured with immunoSEQ multiplex PCR; TCRdb has only the in-frame clones, and not every one. The table lists roughly 280,000 clones, 86% of them singletons. The sequenced material came from peripheral blood. The origin of the receptors is a man aged 35 to 55 with active or convalescent COVID-19. Each CDR3 is given with its conserved first and last residue. D genes are given only for firm matches. The size entry is marked missing in some rows and otherwise reads once, few, many or a size class.

NA,TRBJ1-1,TRBV24-1,NA,TGTGCCACCAAAGCGGGGGCCCTAGGCACTGAAGCTTTCTTT,CATKAGALGTEAFF
NA,TRBJ2-3,TRBV6-1,NA,TGTGCCAGCAGTGAAGCGCAGTTAACGCAGTATTTT,CASSEAQLTQYF
NA,TRBJ1-6,TRBV27,NA,TGTGCCAGCAGTCTATCACGGGGAATATCACCCCTCCACTTT,CASSLSRGISPLHF
TRBD2,TRBJ2-2,TRBV27,NA,TGTGCCAGCAGTTCGGGACTAGTCGGCGGGGAGCTGTTTTTT,CASSSGLVGGELFF
TRBD1,TRBJ2-1,TRBV2,NA,TGTGCCAGCAATGAAGGGACAGGGGGCTATGAGGACAACAATGAGCAGTTCTTC,CASNEGTGGYEDNNEQFF
NA,TRBJ1-5,TRBV12-5,NA,TGTGCTAGTGGTTTGGGGACTTGGGGCAATCAGCCCCAGCATTTT,CASGLGTWGNQPQHF
NA,TRBJ1-3,TRBV27,NA,TGTGCCAGCAGCCAAACAGGCATGACTGGAAACACCATATATTTT,CASSQTGMTGNTIYF
NA,TRBJ2-7,TRBV19,NA,TGTGCCAGTAGCACTACCTACGCGGGGGCGACCGAGCAGTACTTC,CASSTTYAGATEQYF
NA,TRBJ2-7,TRBV27,NA,TGTGCCAGCAGTCGTAGCCTTTCCTACGAGCAGTACTTC,CASSRSLSYEQYF
TRBD2,TRBJ2-1,TRBV7-3,NA,TGTGCCAGCAGTCTAGCGGGGGGCGCCTACAATGAGCAGTTCTTC,CASSLAGGAYNEQFF
TRBD1,TRBJ2-1,TRBV4-2,NA,TGTGCCAGCAGCCAAGACAGGGGGTTCTACAATGAGCAGTTCTTC,CASSQDRGFYNEQFF
NA,TRBJ1-5,TRBV27,NA,TGTGCCAGCAGTGGGACACAGTATAGCAATCAGCCCCAGCATTTT,CASSGTQYSNQPQHF
NA,TRBJ2-7,TRBV29-1,NA,TGCAGCGTGGCGAACAGGGTAAGAGGCGAGCAGTACTTC,CSVANRVRGEQYF
TRBD1,TRBJ1-2,TRBV9,NA,TGTGCCAGCAGCCCACGGACAGGGGAATCTGACTATGGCTACACCTTC,CASSPRTGESDYGYTF
NA,TRBJ1-2,TRBV9,NA,TGTGCCAGCAGGGGAGGGGACAACTATGGCTACACCTTC,CASRGGDNYGYTF
NA,TRBJ1-4,TRBV4-2,NA,TGTGCCAGCACCTTAGCAACTAATGAAAAACTGTTTTTT,CASTLATNEKLFF
TRBD1,TRBJ2-3,TRBV4-1,once,TGCGCCAGCAGTTTAAGGGTCCCGACAGGGGACAGCACAGATACGCAGTATTTT,CASSLRVPTGDSTDTQYF
TRBD2,TRBJ2-5,TRBV28,NA,TGTGCCAGCAGTTTATCACTAGCGGGAAGCCAAGAGACCCAGTACTTC,CASSLSLAGSQETQYF
NA,TRBJ2-1,TRBV5-4,once,TGTGCCAGCAGCGACCTGGGACTGCGGTTAGAGCAGTTCTTC,CASSDLGLRLEQFF
TRBD2,TRBJ2-1,TRBV7-9,NA,TGTGCCAGCAGCTTAGGCTTAAGCGGGGGGAGGTATGAGCAGTTCTTC,CASSLGLSGGRYEQFF
TRBD2,TRBJ2-7,TRBV13,NA,TGTGCCAGCACCTCTAGCGGGGGGGCCTACGAGCAGTACTTC,CASTSSGGAYEQYF
NA,TRBJ2-7,TRBV4-2,NA,TGTGCCAGCAGCCAAGATCAGGTCGCCTCCTACGAGCAGTACTTC,CASSQDQVASYEQYF
NA,TRBJ2-5,TRBV30,NA,TGTGCCTGGACGCGGGCTCCCACCCAGTACTTC,CAWTRAPTQYF
TRBD1,TRBJ1-4,TRBV2,NA,TGTGCCAGCAGTGAAGCGGGACAGGGAGGAGAAAAACTGTTTTTT,CASSEAGQGGEKLFF
NA,TRBJ2-3,TRBV28,NA,TGTGCCAGCAGTACCCCAGGAACTAGCAAAGATACGCAGTATTTT,CASSTPGTSKDTQYF
NA,TRBJ2-7,TRBV12-5,NA,TGTGCTAGTGCCATCGAGGGAGGTTCCTACGAGCAGTACTTC,CASAIEGGSYEQYF
TRBD1,TRBJ2-5,TRBV2,NA,TGTGCCAGCAGGGATCTTGGGACAGGCGGAGAGACCCAGTACTTC,CASRDLGTGGETQYF
TRBD2,TRBJ2-2,TRBV2,NA,TGTGCCAGCAAGCGGGAGTGGGGCGGGGAGCTGTTTTTT,CASKREWGGELFF
TRBD1,TRBJ2-2,TRBV9,NA,TGTGCCAGCAGCCTCCGGGACAGGGATAACACCGGGGAGCTGTTTTTT,CASSLRDRDNTGELFF
NA,TRBJ1-6,TRBV30,NA,TGTGCCTGGAGTGGCGATCACGATTCACCCCTCCACTTT,CAWSGDHDSPLHF
NA,TRBJ2-3,TRBV27,NA,TGTGCCAGCCAAGGGGTGAATGCAGATACGCAGTATTTT,CASQGVNADTQYF
NA,TRBJ2-1,TRBV2,NA,TGTGCCAGCAGGGGCCTAGGGACTCTCAATGAGCAGTTCTTC,CASRGLGTLNEQFF
NA,TRBJ1-6,TRBV7-9,NA,TGTGCCAGCAGCTTAGGGGCTGAATCACCCCTCCACTTT,CASSLGAESPLHF
TRBD1,TRBJ1-6,TRBV6-5,NA,TGTGCCAGCAGTACAAACAGGGGTTTGGATTCACCCCTCCACTTT,CASSTNRGLDSPLHF
NA,TRBJ1-6,TRBV6-1,NA,TGTGCCAGCAGTGAAGCGACAGTCCAGAATTCACCCCTCCACTTT,CASSEATVQNSPLHF
NA,TRBJ2-3,TRBV27,NA,TGTGCCAGCAGTTTCCTGGATACGCAGTATTTT,CASSFLDTQYF
NA,TRBJ1-1,TRBV6-5,NA,TGTGCCAGCAGTTACGGGAGGGTTTGGGGCACTGAAGCTTTCTTT,CASSYGRVWGTEAFF
TRBD2,TRBJ2-3,TRBV10-1,NA,TGCGCCAGCAGTACTAGCGGGGGAGCAGATACGCAGTATTTT,CASSTSGGADTQYF
TRBD1,TRBJ1-6,TRBV5-4,NA,TGTGCCAGCAGTTGGGGACAGGGAAGGGATTCACCCCTCCACTTT,CASSWGQGRDSPLHF
NA,TRBJ1-2,TRBV11-2,NA,TGTGCCAGCAGCAACTCGGGGATGACACTAGTCTATGGCTACACCTTC,CASSNSGMTLVYGYTF
NA,TRBJ1-1,TRBV5-1,NA,TGCGCCAGCAGCTCGGGAGGGGGGGCGGAAGCTTTCTTT,CASSSGGGAEAFF
TRBD1,TRBJ2-7,TRBV19,NA,TGTGCCAGTAGTTTTGCTTCCTCTATAGGGGGCCCCTCCTACGAGCAGTACTTC,CASSFASSIGGPSYEQYF
NA,TRBJ1-2,TRBV2,NA,TGTGCCAGCCGGGGTCAATCGGGCGGGGGCTACACCTTC,CASRGQSGGGYTF
TRBD1,TRBJ1-1,TRBV6-5,NA,TGTGCCAGCAGTTGGCAGGGGGGTGGAACTGAAGCTTTCTTT,CASSWQGGGTEAFF
NA,TRBJ2-7,TRBV5-5,NA,TGTGCCAGCAGCTTCCATTTCCCCTCCTACGAGCAGTACTTC,CASSFHFPSYEQYF
NA,TRBJ2-7,TRBV10-1,NA,TGCGCCAGCAGTGCGATCAGCTCCTACGAGCAGTACTTC,CASSAISSYEQYF
NA,TRBJ1-1,TRBV29-1,few,TGCAGCGTTCAGGGGAACACTGAAGCTTTCTTT,CSVQGNTEAFF
TRBD1,TRBJ2-7,TRBV19,NA,TGTGCCAGTAGTATAGGGGCAGGGGGCGAGCAGTACTTC,CASSIGAGGEQYF
NA,TRBJ2-7,TRBV12-5,NA,TGTGCTAGTGGTTTGTTCAGGTACGAGCAGTACTTC,CASGLFRYEQYF
NA,TRBJ2-5,TRBV19,NA,TGTGCCAGTAGTGTACAGGGTGGGGAGACCCAGTACTTC,CASSVQGGETQYF
TRBD1,TRBJ1-2,TRBV19,once,TGTGCCAGTAGTACCCCCCCCTACAGGGGCACCTTC,CASSTPPYRGTF